This T cell receptor (beta chain) is drawn from a study of OX40 agonist ivuxolimab in advanced cancers. Turning to the study itself: Patients took ivuxolimab, an agonistic anti-OX40 (CD134) antibody. Among those enrolled, mean age was roughly 55 years (range roughly 20 to 79) and 82.7% were male.

The assay was immunoSEQ multiplex PCR, and TCRdb's table has in-frame clones only and misses some. The sample has under 65,000 clones, roughly 87% seen once. Study-wide findings and caveats: Circulating CD4+ and CD8+ T cells showed clonal expansion by week 6 at 0.1 to 3.0 mg/kg. On average, CD8+ T cells showed a greater number of expanded clones than CD4+.

As for this clone: What it binds is not known.

CDR3 length: 14 amino acids. Germline values: CDR1 SGHTA, CDR2 FQGNSA. The V and J ends lost 4 bases and 5 bases respectively, with 11 bases between them. This sample comprised CD4+ or CD8+ T cells sorted from blood, obtained in a trial of the OX40 agonist ivuxolimab. The rearrangement uses TRBV7-2 and TRBJ1-4, with a possible D match to TRBD1 (6 bases). This TCR came from an adult with an advanced solid tumor such as melanoma, head and neck, liver or kidney cancer. The CDR3 bases are TGTGCCAGCAGCTCCCGAGGGACAAATGAAAAACTGTTTTTT. Its protein product is CASSSRGTNEKLFF.